This T cell receptor beta chain stems from a study of T cells after yellow fever vaccination. CDR1 is LGHNA and CDR2 is YNFKEQ in the germline V gene. The CDR3 loop spans 16 amino acids. Trimming took 3 bases from V and 1 from J, leaving 14 bases between them. This clonotype was counted at least ten times. TCRdb used MiXCR to reprocess the 5' RACE reads, holding one entry per CDR3 protein. Of more than 20,000 distinct CDR3 sequences detected, around 5.5% appear once; the ten largest clones hold around 19%. This receptor was taken from a man aged 18 to 30 who received the YFV17D yellow fever vaccine. V gene TRBV4-2 combines with J gene TRBJ2-3, with D tentatively TRBD2 (6 bases). The sequencing here drew on PBMCs, either bulk or a sorted T-cell subset (CD4+, CD8+, memory, or dextramer-sorted; not recorded which), taken about 41 days after the first yellow fever vaccination. The CDR3 nucleotides are TGTGCCAGCAGCCAGCGGGGCCTACCCGGCACAGATACGCAGTATTTT. Translating gives CASSQRGLPGTDTQYF.